The present entry profiles one TCR beta chain with its context. The sample comes from a study of blood T cells in healthy people across ages. Germline values: CDR1 MNHEY, CDR2 SVGEGT. This CDR3 spans 15 amino acids. Trimming shortened V by 4 bases and J by 5 bases, and 18 bases separated the two germline ends. Together with a sample-barcoded 5' primer, a J-beta primer mix was included in a second PCR lasting roughly 7 to 11 cycles. TCRdb reprocessed the 5' RACE reads with MiXCR, giving one entry per CDR3 protein. The sample has 600,000 to 1,000,000 distinct CDR3 sequences; around 25% are singletons. The same sample was also studied in work on T cells of mothers and their children. From that paper: All RNA that had been extracted was used for cDNA synthesis at 1.5 ug per 15 ul.

Sequencing was performed on blood. This TCR was sampled from a boy aged 5-17 years in good health. V is TRBV6-2 or TRBV6-3 and J is TRBJ2-7; a possible D gene is TRBD2 (5 bases). In DNA form, the CDR3 reads TGTGCCAGCAGTTTAATTTGGTCGGAGGATAACGAGCAGTACTTC. Its translation: CASSLIWSEDNEQYF.